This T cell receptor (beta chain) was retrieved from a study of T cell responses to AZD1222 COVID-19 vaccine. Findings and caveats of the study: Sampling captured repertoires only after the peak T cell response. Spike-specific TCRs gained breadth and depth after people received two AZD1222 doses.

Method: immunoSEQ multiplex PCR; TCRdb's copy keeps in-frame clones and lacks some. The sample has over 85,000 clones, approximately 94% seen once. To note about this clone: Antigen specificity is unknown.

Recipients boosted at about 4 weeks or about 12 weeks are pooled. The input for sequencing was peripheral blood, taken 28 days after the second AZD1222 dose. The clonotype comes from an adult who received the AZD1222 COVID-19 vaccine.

The CDR3 here is CASSTITGGAGYEQYF. For the CDR3, the DNA is TGTGCCAGCAGCACTATTACAGGGGGCGCGGGATACGAGCAGTACTTC. The rearrangement uses TRBV7-9 and TRBJ2-7, with 9 bases identical to TRBD1. After removal of 5 bases from V and 4 bases from J, the junction contained 12 bases not matched to a gene. This CDR3 comprises 16 residues. Germline V CDR1 and CDR2: SEHNR, FQNEAQ (reference sequence).